The 27 T cell receptor beta chains listed next were all sequenced from one sample in a study of control samples from healthy donors and cancer patients (TCRdb year 2020). The library was produced with the immunoSEQ multiplex PCR assay. Drawn from immuneACCESS, this table holds only the in-frame rearrangements with V and J called that TCRdb kept. Clones are partly lost; checked studies trace under half to an unresolved V gene and leave the rest unexplained. The sample contains 100,000 to 150,000 clones, 80% to 95% of them found a single time. The ten largest clones represent about 0.6% of the sample. The sequenced sample consisted of PBMCs. The receptors stem from a man older than 75 with head and neck cancer.

This sequence joins TRBV7-6 and TRBJ2-1; no clear D gene. With 5 bases removed from V and 10 bases from J, the gap between germline ends came to 27 bases. The CDR3 is 17 amino acids. Per germline, CDR1 SGHVS and CDR2 FNYEAQ. The CDR3 loop is CASSGALDSQPLWEQFF. The CDR3 DNA follows: TGTGCCAGCAGCGGCGCCTTGGATTCCCAGCCATTATGGGAGCAGTTCTTC.

This clone appeared once. The chain links TRBV20-1 to TRBJ2-2; maybe TRBD2 (5 bases). The CDR3 sequence is 17 residues long. Germline V gene data show CDR1 as DFQATT and CDR2 as SNEGSKA (reference sequence). With 3 bases removed from V and 5 bases from J, the gap between germline ends came to 22 bases. CDR3 protein: CSASPRMWEFQTGELFF. Here the CDR3 DNA reads TGCAGTGCTAGTCCCCGTATGTGGGAGTTTCAGACCGGGGAGCTGTTTTTT.

This rearrangement joins TRBV28 to TRBJ1-5; 9 bases line up with TRBD1. The germline V gene encodes CDR1 MDHEN and CDR2 SYDVKM. This CDR3 comprises 19 residues. J lost 0 bases, V lost 6 bases, and 15 bases had no gene match. The CDR3: CASRTLWDRETYSNQPQHF. Here the CDR3 DNA reads TGTGCCAGCAGAACATTGTGGGACAGGGAGACCTATAGCAATCAGCCCCAGCATTTT.

This chain links TRBV5-6 with TRBJ1-2; 7 nucleotides align to TRBD1. The V gene end was trimmed by 4 bases and the J gene end by 2 bases; junction bases not matched to a gene: 8. Germline V CDR1 and CDR2: SGHDT, YYEEEE. The CDR3 consists of 15 residues. The CDR3 loop is CASSPGQLLNYGYTF. The CDR3 nucleotides read TGTGCCAGCAGCCCGGGACAGCTCCTAAACTATGGCTACACCTTC.

The V gene is TRBV20-1, the J gene TRBJ1-2, with D maybe TRBD1 (6 bases). The germline V and J ends were trimmed by 7 bases and 9 bases, with 15 bases remaining between them. CDR3 length equals 11 residues. Per the germline V gene, CDR1 is DFQATT and CDR2 is SNEGSKA (reference sequence). The CDR3 DNA sequence: TGCAGTGTTTTCCAGGGGAAGAGCTACACCTTC. Protein sequence: CSVFQGKSYTF.

This clone has only a few counts. The CDR3 is CAIQGQNNSPLHF. CDR3 bases: TGTGCCATTCAGGGACAAAATAATTCACCCCTCCACTTT. The rearrangement joins TRBV7-9 to TRBJ1-6, with D possibly matching TRBD1 (6 bases). Trimming shortened V by 10 bases and J by 5 bases, and 12 bases separated the two germline ends. The germline CDR1 and CDR2 sequences are SEHNR and FQNEAQ (reference sequence). The CDR3 consists of 13 residues. Based on the CDR3 plus reference TRBV7-9 and TRBJ1-6, the full variable domain is DTGVSQNPRHKITKRGQNVTFRCDPISEHNRLYWYRQTLGQGPEFLTYFQNEAQLEKSRLLSDRFSAERPKGSFSTLEIQRTEQGDSAMYLCAIQGQNNSPLHFGNGTRLTVT.

This clone is a singleton in its sample. The CDR3, as DNA: TGTGCCAGCAGTGTCCCCGGGGGCAATCAGCCCCAGCATTTT. Its translation: CASSVPGGNQPQHF. The genes are TRBV2 and TRBJ1-5; D unclear. Looked up from germline, CDR1 is SNHLY and CDR2 is FYNNEI. The V end was cut by 4 bases, the J end by 2 bases, with 9 bases between. The CDR3 is 14 amino acids.

The chain combines TRBV18 with TRBJ1-3; D is unclear. V was pared by 3 bases and J by 8 bases, with 8 bases between. Germline values: CDR1 KGHSH, CDR2 LQKENI. The CDR3 contains 12 residues. In DNA form, the CDR3 reads TGTGCCAGCTCACCGACACCCGACACCATATATTTT. Its translation: CASSPTPDTIYF.

This chain uses TRBV4-2 with TRBJ1-5; D ambiguous. Germline V gene sequence: CDR1 LGHNA, CDR2 YNFKEQ. Trimming shortened V by 1 base and J by 6 bases, and 7 bases separated the two germline ends. The CDR3 is 13 amino acids. CDR3 sequence (DNA): TGTGCCAGCAGCCAAGTCGAGGTTCAGCCCCAGCATTTT. Amino acids: CASSQVEVQPQHF.

The genes are TRBV6-5 and TRBJ2-2, with TRBD1 as a possible D gene (6 bases). Deletions cut 6 bases from V and 5 bases from J, with 13 bases between. The V gene's germline CDR1 is MNHEY and CDR2 SVGAGI. The CDR3 spans 14 residues. The CDR3 region has the DNA TGTGCCAGCAGCCTTCTGCAGGGGACCGGGGAGCTGTTTTTT. Encoded protein: CASSLLQGTGELFF.

This clone has a handful of counts. V and J are TRBV5-1 and TRBJ2-5; D ambiguous. The CDR3 contains 14 residues. CDR1 SGHRS and CDR2 YFSETQ come from the germline V gene. Trimming cost V 0 bases and J 1 base, with 7 bases left between them. This CDR3 is CASSLVGPQETQYF. CDR3 nucleotide sequence: TGCGCCAGCAGCTTGGTCGGCCCCCAAGAGACCCAGTACTTC.

This chain uses TRBV19 with TRBJ2-3; maybe TRBD2 (6 bases). The CDR3 length is 15 residues. Germline-derived CDR1 and CDR2 are LNHDA and SQIVND (reference sequence). V gave up 5 bases and J gave up 6 bases, with 18 bases separating them. This CDR3 is CASSRGIRNGDTQYF. DNA for the CDR3: TGTGCCAGTAGTCGCGGGATTCGCAATGGGGATACGCAGTATTTT.

This chain connects TRBV7-2 to TRBJ1-2; no definite D call. This CDR3 has 16 residues. In germline, CDR1 is SGHTA, CDR2 FQGNSA. Trimming removed 2 bases at V and 5 bases at J, with 18 bases between. This CDR3 reads CASSLSAAQETYGYTF. For the CDR3, the DNA is TGTGCCAGCAGCTTAAGTGCGGCGCAGGAGACTTATGGCTACACCTTC.

The J gene is TRBJ1-5, the V gene TRBV9; 11 bases fit TRBD1. Germline V gene data show CDR1 as SGDLS and CDR2 as YYNGEE. CDR3 length: 16 amino acids. The V gene end was trimmed by 3 bases and the J gene end by 4 bases; junction bases not matched to a gene: 6. The CDR3 DNA reads as TGTGCCAGCAGCGGAAGGACAGGGGGCGGGAATCAGCCCCAGCATTTT. Amino acid sequence: CASSGRTGGGNQPQHF.

The V call is TRBV9, the J call TRBJ2-4; D tentatively fits TRBD1 or TRBD2 (5 bases each). Trimming cost V 0 bases and J 3 bases, with 10 bases left between them. The CDR3 contains 15 residues. From germline, CDR1 is SGDLS and CDR2 YYNGEE. CDR3 amino acids: CASSVAGTDKNIQYF. DNA for the CDR3: TGTGCCAGCAGCGTAGCCGGGACGGACAAAAACATTCAGTACTTC. The full variable domain, rest sourced from reference TRBV9 and TRBJ2-4, is DSGVTQTPKHLITATGQRVTLRCSPRSGDLSVYWYQQSLDQGLQFLIQYYNGEERAKGNILERFSAQQFPDLHSELNLSSLELGDSALYFCASSVAGTDKNIQYFGAGTRLSVL.

The chain links TRBV15 to TRBJ2-5; 7 bases are shared with TRBD1. Germline V gives CDR1 LNHNV, CDR2 YYDKDF (reference sequence). The CDR3 covers 15 residues. V lost 3 bases to trimming and J lost 5 bases; unmatched junction nucleotides: 9. Here the CDR3 DNA reads TGTGCCACCAGCAGGACAGGGACGCTATCCGAGACCCAGTACTTC. Translated: CATSRTGTLSETQYF.

In DNA form, the CDR3 reads TGTGCCAGCAGCCAAGAAGGGGTCGCGAGTGGCTACACCTTC. Its translation is CASSQEGVASGYTF. V gene TRBV3-1 (or the pseudogene TRBV3-2) combines with J gene TRBJ1-2; tentative D call: TRBD1 (5 bases). CDR1 and CDR2 (germline): LGHDT, YNNKEL (reference sequence). This CDR3 has 14 amino acids. With 0 bases removed from V and 7 bases from J, the gap between germline ends came to 12 bases.

This clone has just one count. The chain combines TRBV5-1 with TRBJ1-1, with D possibly TRBD1 on 6 matching bases. V was shortened by 4 bases and J by 1 base, with 17 bases between the two germline ends. Germline CDR1 SGHRS, CDR2 YFSETQ. The CDR3 has 16 residues. CDR3 sequence (DNA): TGCGCCAGCAGCCGGGAGGCGAGAGGGGGGAACACTGAAGCTTTCTTT. This sequence encodes CASSREARGGNTEAFF. Drawing the rest from reference TRBV5-1 and TRBJ1-1, the complete variable domain is KAGVTQTPRYLIKTRGQQVTLSCSPISGHRSVSWYQQTPGQGLQFLFEYFSETQRNKGNFPGRFSGRQFSNSRSEMNVSTLELGDSALYLCASSREARGGNTEAFFGQGTRLTVV.

This clone was seen a handful of times. J is TRBJ2-1 and V is TRBV29-1, with a possible D match to TRBD1 (6 bases). The CDR3 extends over 15 amino acids. Trimming removed 3 bases at V and 4 bases at J, with 16 bases between. The germline V gene encodes CDR1 SQVTM and CDR2 ANQGSEA. CDR3 amino acids: CSVDPGLQGYNEQFF. For the CDR3, the DNA is TGCAGCGTTGATCCCGGACTCCAGGGGTACAATGAGCAGTTCTTC.

The chain links TRBV18 to TRBJ2-5; possible D gene TRBD2, 6 bases. CDR3 length: 15 residues. Between the trimmed V and J ends, which lost 1 base and 4 bases, there was a span of 13 bases. Germline CDR1 KGHSH, CDR2 LQKENI. Written as DNA, the CDR3 is TGTGCCAGCTCACCACGGGACTTTGAGGGAGAGACCCAGTACTTC. This encodes CASSPRDFEGETQYF.

The rearrangement links TRBV5-5 to TRBJ1-2; 12 nucleotides match TRBD1. The germline V gene has CDR1 SGHKS and CDR2 YYEKEE (reference sequence). Trimming took 0 bases from V and 4 from J; bases not matched to a gene: 10. The CDR3 covers 18 residues. The CDR3 here is CASSLGAGTGGASYGYTF. Written as DNA, the CDR3 is TGTGCCAGCAGCTTGGGGGCGGGGACAGGGGGCGCGAGCTATGGCTACACCTTC.

The V and J genes are TRBV10-1 and TRBJ2-3; TRBD1 is a possible D gene (5 bases). V gave up 0 bases and J gave up 2 bases, with 9 bases separating them. Looked up from germline, CDR1 is WNHNN and CDR2 is SYGVQD (reference sequence). The CDR3 length is 15 residues. The CDR3 loop is CASSESRTTTDTQYF. Written as DNA, the CDR3 is TGCGCCAGCAGTGAGTCGAGGACAACCACAGATACGCAGTATTTT.

V is TRBV7-2 and J is TRBJ2-1; D call uncertain. This CDR3 has 14 amino acids. Trimming left V 4 bases short and J 5 bases short, with 12 bases between. In germline, CDR1 is SGHTA, CDR2 FQGNSA. Here the CDR3 DNA reads TGTGCCAGCAGCTACCTAGTAGGGAACAATGAGCAGTTCTTC. Translated: CASSYLVGNNEQFF. The complete variable domain, with remaining parts taken from reference TRBV7-2 and TRBJ2-1, reads GAGVSQSPSNKVTEKGKDVELRCDPISGHTALYWYRQSLGQGLEFLIYFQGNSAPDKSGLPSDRFSAERTGGSVSTLTIQRTQQEDSAVYLCASSYLVGNNEQFFGPGTRLTVL.

J is TRBJ1-1 and V is TRBV7-2; no firm D call. Per the germline V gene, CDR1 is SGHTA and CDR2 is FQGNSA. CDR3 length: 12 amino acids. Trimming took off 5 bases at V and 8 bases at J, with 12 bases between the two ends. CDR3 region: CASSPPRGEAFF. CDR3 bases: TGTGCCAGCAGCCCCCCTAGAGGGGAAGCTTTCTTT.

The CDR3 spells CTSSQLLASAQETQYF. CDR3 coding DNA: TGCACCAGCAGCCAACTTCTAGCCTCTGCCCAAGAGACCCAGTACTTC. The rearrangement uses TRBV1 and TRBJ2-5; the table's D call, TRBD2, was not checked against the DNA. TRBV1 is marked as a pseudogene. The CDR3 consists of 16 residues.

The CDR3 nucleotides are TGCGCCAGCAGCCTGCTACCGATGGACAGGGAAGGCACTGAAGCTTTCTTT. Its protein product is CASSLLPMDREGTEAFF. The V gene is TRBV5-1, the J gene TRBJ1-1; 8 bases fit TRBD1. Looked up from germline, CDR1 is SGHRS and CDR2 is YFSETQ. The V segment lost 4 bases and the J segment 4 bases; nucleotides outside the gene matches: 15. This CDR3 contains 17 residues. Supplemented by reference TRBV5-1 and TRBJ1-1, the full variable domain reads KAGVTQTPRYLIKTRGQQVTLSCSPISGHRSVSWYQQTPGQGLQFLFEYFSETQRNKGNFPGRFSGRQFSNSRSEMNVSTLELGDSALYLCASSLLPMDREGTEAFFGQGTRLTVV.

The J gene is TRBJ2-7, the V gene TRBV29-1; D is ambiguous. The CDR3 is 11 residues long. The V and J ends lost 4 bases and 7 bases respectively, with 11 bases between them. In germline, CDR1 is SQVTM, CDR2 ANQGSEA. The chain's CDR3 is CSVVAAWEQYF. CDR3 coding DNA: TGCAGCGTTGTGGCGGCTTGGGAGCAGTACTTC.